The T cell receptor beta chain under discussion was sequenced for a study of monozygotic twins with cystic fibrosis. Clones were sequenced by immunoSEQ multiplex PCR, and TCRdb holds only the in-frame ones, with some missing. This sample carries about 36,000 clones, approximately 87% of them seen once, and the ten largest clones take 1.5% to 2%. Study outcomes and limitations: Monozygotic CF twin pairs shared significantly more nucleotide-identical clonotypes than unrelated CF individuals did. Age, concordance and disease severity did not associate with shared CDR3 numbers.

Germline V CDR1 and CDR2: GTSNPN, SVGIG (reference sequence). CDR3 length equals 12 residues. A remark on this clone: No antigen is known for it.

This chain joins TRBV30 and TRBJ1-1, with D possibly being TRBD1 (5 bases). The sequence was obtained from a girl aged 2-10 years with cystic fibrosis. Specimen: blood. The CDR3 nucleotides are TGTGCTGTGGGTAGGGACCGCACTGAAGCTTTCTTT. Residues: CAVGRDRTEAFF.